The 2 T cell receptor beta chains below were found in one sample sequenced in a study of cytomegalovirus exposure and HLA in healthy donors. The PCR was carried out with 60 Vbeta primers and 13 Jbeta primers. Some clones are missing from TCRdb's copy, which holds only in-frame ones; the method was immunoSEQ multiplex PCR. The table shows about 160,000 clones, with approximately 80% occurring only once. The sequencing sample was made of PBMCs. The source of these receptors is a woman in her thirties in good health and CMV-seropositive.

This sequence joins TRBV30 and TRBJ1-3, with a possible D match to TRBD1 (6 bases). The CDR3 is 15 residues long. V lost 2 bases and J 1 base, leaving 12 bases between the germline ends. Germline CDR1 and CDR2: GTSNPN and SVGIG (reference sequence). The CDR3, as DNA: TGTGCCTGGAGTCCAGGACAGAATTCTGGAAACACCATATATTTT. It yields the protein CAWSPGQNSGNTIYF.

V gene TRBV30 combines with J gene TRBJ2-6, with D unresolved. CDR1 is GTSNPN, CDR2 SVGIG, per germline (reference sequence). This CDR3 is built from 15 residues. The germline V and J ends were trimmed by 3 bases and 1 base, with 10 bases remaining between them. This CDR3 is CAWRPGGSGANVLTF. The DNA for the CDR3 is TGTGCCTGGAGACCGGGTGGGTCTGGGGCCAACGTCCTGACTTTC.